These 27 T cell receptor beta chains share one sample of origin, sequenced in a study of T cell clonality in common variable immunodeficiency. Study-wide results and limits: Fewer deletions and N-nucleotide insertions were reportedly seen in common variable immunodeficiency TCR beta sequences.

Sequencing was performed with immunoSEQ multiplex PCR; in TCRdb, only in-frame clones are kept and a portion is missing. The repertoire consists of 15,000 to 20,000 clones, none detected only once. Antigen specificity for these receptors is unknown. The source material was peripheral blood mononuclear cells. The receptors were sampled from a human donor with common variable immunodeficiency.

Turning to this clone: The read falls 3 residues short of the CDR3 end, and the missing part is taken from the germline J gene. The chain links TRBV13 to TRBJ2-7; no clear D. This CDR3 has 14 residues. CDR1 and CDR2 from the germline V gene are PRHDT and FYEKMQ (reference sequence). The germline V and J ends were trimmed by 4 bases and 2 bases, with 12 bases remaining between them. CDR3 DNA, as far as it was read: TGTGCCAGCAGCTCCAAAGGGCACCCCTACGAG. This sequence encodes CASSSKGHPYE. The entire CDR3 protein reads CASSSKGHPYEQYF. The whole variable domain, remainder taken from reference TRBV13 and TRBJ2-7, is AAGVIQSPRHLIKEKRETATLKCYPIPRHDTVYWYQQGPGQDPQFLISFYEKMQSDKGSIPDRFSAQQFSDYHSELNMSSLELGDSALYFCASSSKGHPYEQYFGPGTRLTVT.

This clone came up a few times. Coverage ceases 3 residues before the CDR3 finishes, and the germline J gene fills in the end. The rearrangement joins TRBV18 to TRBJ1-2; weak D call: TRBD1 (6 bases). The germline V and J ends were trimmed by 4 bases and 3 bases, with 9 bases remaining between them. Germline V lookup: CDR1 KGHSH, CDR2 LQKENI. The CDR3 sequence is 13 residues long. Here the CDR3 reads CASSQQGDYGYTF. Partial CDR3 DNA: TGTGCCAGCTCACAACAGGGAGACTATGGC.

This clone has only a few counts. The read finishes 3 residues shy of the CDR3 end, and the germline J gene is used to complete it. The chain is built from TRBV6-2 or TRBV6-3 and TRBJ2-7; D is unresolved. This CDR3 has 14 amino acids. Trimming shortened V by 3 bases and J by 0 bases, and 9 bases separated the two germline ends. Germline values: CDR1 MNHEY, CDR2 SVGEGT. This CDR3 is CASSYGMASYEQYF. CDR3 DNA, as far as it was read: TGTGCCAGCAGTTATGGTATGGCCTCCTACGAG.

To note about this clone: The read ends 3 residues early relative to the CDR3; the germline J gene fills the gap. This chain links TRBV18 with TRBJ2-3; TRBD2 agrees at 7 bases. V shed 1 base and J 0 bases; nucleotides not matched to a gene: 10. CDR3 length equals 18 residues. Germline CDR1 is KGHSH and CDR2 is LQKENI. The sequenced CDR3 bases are TGTGCCAGCTCACCACTGGCGGCCGGGACTACCAGCACAGATACG. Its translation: CASSPLAAGTTSTDT. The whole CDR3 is CASSPLAAGTTSTDTQYF. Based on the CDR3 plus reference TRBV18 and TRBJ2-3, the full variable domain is NAGVMQNPRHLVRRRGQEARLRCSPMKGHSHVYWYRQLPEEGLKFMVYLQKENIIDESGMPKERFSAEFPKEGPSILRIQQVVRGDSAAYFCASSPLAAGTTSTDTQYFGPGTRLTVL.

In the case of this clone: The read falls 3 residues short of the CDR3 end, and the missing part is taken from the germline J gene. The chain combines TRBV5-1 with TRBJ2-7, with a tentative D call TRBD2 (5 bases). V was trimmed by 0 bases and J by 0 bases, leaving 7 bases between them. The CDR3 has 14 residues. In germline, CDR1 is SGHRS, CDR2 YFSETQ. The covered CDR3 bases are TGCGCCAGCAGCTTGGGCGGGCGCTCCTACGAG. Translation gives CASSLGGRSYE. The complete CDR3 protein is CASSLGGRSYEQYF.

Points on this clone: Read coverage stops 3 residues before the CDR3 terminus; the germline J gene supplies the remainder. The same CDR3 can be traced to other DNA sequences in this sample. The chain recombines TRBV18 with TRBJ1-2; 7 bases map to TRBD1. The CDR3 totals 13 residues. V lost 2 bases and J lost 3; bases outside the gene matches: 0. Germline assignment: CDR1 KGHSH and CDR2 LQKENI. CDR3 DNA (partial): TGTGCCAGCTCACCAGGACAGGACTATGGC. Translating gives CASSPGQDYG. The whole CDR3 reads CASSPGQDYGYTF.

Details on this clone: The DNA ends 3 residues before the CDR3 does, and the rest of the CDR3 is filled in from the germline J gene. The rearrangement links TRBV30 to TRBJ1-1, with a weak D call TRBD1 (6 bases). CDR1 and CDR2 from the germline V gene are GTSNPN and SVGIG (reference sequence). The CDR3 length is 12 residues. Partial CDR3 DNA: TGTGCCTGGGGACAGTTCGTAGCCGAA. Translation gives CAWGQFVAE. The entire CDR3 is CAWGQFVAEAFF.

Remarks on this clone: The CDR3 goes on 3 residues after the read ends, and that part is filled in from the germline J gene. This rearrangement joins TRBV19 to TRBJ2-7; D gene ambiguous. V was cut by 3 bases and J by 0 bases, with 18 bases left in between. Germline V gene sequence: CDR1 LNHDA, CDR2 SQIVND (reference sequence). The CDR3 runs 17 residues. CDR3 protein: CASSMVPIHGNSYEQYF. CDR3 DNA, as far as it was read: TGTGCCAGTAGTATGGTCCCCATTCACGGTAACTCCTACGAG.

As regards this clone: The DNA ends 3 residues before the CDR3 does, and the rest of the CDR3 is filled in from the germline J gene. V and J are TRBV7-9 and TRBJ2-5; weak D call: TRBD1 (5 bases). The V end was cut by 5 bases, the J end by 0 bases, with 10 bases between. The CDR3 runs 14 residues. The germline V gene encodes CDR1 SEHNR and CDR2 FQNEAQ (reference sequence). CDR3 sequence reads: CASSPRAYQETQYF. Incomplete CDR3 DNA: TGTGCCAGCAGCCCCAGGGCATACCAAGAGACC.

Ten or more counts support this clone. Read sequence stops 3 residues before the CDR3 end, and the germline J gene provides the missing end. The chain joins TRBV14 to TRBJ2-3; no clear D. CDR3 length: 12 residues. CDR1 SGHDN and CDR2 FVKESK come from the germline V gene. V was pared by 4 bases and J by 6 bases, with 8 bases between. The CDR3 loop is CASSLARDTQYF. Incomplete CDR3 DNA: TGTGCCAGCAGCCTGGCTAGGGATACG.

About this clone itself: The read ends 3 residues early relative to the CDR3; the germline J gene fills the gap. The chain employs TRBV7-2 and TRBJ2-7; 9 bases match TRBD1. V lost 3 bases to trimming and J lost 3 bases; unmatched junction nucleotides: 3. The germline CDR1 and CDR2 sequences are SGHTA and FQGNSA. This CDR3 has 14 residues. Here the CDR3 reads CASSFDRGIYEQYF. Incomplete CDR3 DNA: TGTGCCAGCAGCTTCGACAGGGGGATCTACGAG.

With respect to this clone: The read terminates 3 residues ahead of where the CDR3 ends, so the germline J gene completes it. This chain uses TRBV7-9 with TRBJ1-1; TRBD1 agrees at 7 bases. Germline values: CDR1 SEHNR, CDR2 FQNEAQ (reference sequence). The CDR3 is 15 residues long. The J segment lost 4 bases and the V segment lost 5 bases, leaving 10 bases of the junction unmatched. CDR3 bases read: TGTGCCAGCAGCCCCCCGACAGGGACGGGCACTGAA. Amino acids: CASSPPTGTGTE. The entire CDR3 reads CASSPPTGTGTEAFF. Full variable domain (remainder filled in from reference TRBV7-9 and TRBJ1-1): DTGVSQNPRHKITKRGQNVTFRCDPISEHNRLYWYRQTLGQGPEFLTYFQNEAQLEKSRLLSDRFSAERPKGSFSTLEIQRTEQGDSAMYLCASSPPTGTGTEAFFGQGTRLTVV.

This chain's CDR3 is CASKGGNTGELFF. The covered CDR3 bases are TGCGCCAGCAAAGGGGGGAACACCGGGGAG. The chain employs TRBV5-1 and TRBJ2-2; tentative D call: TRBD1 (6 bases). The read ends 3 residues early relative to the CDR3; the germline J gene fills the gap. Germline lookup yields CDR1 SGHRS and CDR2 YFSETQ. V was trimmed by 6 bases and J by 1 base, leaving 7 bases between them. The CDR3 contains 13 residues.

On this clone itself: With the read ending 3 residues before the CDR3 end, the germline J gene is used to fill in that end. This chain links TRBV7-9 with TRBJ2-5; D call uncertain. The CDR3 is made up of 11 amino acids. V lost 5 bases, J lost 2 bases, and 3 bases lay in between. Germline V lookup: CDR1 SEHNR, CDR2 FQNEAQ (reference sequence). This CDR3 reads CASSLQETQYF. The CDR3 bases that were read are TGTGCCAGCAGCCTACAAGAGACC.

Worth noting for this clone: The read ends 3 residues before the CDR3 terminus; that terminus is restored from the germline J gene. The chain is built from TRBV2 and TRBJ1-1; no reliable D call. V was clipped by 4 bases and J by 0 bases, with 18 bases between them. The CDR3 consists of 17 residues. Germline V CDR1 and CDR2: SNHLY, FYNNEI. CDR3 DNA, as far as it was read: TGTGCCAGCAGTGCTGCGGCAGCCTCTAAAATGAACACTGAA. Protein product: CASSAAAASKMNTE. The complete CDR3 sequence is CASSAAAASKMNTEAFF.

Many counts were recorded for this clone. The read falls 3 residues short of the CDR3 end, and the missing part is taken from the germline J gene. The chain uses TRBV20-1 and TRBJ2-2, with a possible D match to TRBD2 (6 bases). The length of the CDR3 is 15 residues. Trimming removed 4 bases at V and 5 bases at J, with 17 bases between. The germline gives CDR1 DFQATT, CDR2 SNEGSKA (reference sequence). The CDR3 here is CSAKGLAVETGELFF. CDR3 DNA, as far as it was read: TGCAGTGCTAAGGGACTCGCAGTCGAAACCGGGGAG.

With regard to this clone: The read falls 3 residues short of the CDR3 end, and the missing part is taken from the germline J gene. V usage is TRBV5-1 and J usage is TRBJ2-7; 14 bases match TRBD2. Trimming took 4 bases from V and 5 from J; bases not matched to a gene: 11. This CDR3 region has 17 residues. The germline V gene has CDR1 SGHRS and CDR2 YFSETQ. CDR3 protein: CASSRTSGRSAGDEQYF. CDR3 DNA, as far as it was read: TGCGCCAGCAGCCGGACTAGCGGGAGGAGTGCGGGAGACGAG.

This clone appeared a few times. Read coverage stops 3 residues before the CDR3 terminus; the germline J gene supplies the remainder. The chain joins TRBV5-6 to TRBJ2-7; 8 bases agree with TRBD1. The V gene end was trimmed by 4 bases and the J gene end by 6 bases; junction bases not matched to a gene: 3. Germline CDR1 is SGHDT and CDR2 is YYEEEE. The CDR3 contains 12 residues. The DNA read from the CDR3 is TGTGCCAGCAGCCGACAGGGGAGCGAG. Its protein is CASSRQGSE. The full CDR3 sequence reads CASSRQGSEQYF.

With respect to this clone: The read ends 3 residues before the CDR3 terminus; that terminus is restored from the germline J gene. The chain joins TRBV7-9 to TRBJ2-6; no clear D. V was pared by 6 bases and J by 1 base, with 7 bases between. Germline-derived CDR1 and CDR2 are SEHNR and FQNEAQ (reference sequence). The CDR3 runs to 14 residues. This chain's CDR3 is CASSKVSGANVLTF. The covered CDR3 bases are TGTGCCAGCAGTAAGGTGTCTGGGGCCAACGTC.

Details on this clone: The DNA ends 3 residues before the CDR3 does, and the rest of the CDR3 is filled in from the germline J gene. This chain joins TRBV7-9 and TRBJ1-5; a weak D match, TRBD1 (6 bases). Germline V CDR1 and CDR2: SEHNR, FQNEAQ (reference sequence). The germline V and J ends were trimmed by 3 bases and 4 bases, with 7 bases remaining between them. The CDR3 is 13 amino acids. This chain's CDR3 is CASSFQGNQPQHF. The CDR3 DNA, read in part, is TGTGCCAGCAGCTTTCAGGGGAATCAGCCC. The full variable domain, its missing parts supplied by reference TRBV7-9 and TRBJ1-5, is DTGVSQNPRHKITKRGQNVTFRCDPISEHNRLYWYRQTLGQGPEFLTYFQNEAQLEKSRLLSDRFSAERPKGSFSTLEIQRTEQGDSAMYLCASSFQGNQPQHFGDGTRLSIL.

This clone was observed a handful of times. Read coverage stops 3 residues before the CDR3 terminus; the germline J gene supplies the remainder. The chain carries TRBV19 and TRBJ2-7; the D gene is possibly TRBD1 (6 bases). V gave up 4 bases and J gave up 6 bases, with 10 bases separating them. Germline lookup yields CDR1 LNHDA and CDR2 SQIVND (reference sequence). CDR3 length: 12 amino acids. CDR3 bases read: TGTGCCAGTAGTAGCTTACAGGGCGAG. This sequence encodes CASSSLQGE. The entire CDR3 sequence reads CASSSLQGEQYF.

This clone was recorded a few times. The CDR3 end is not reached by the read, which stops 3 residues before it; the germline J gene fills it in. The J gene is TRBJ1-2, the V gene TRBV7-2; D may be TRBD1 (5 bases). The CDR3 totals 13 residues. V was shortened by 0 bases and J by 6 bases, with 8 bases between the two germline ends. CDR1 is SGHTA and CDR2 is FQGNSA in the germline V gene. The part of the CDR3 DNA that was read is TGTGCCAGCAGCTTAGCCAGGGCAGATGGC. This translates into CASSLARADG. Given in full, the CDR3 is CASSLARADGYTF.

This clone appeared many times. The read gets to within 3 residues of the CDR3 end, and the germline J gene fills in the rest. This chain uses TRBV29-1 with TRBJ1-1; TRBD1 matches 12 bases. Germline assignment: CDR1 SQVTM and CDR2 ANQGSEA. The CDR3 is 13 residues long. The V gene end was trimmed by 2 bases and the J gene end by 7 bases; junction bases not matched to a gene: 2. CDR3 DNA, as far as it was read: TGCAGCGTTGAAAGGGACAGGGGGCTTGAA. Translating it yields CSVERDRGLE. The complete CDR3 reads CSVERDRGLEAFF.

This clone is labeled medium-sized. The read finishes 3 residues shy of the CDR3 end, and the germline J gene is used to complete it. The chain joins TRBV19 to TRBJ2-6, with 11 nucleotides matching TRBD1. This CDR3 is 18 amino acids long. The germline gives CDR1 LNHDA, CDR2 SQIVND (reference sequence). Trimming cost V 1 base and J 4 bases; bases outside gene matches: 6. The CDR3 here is CASSIGGQGGGGANVLTF. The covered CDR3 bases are TGTGCCAGTAGTATAGGGGGACAGGGGGGTGGAGGGGCCAACGTC.

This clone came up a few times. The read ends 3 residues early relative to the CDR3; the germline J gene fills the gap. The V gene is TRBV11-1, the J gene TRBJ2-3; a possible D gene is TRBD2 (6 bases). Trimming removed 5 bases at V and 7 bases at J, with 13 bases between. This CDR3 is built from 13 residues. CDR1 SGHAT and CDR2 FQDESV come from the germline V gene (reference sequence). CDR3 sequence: CASSPGTPYTQYF. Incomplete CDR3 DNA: TGTGCCAGCAGCCCCGGGACTCCCTATACG.

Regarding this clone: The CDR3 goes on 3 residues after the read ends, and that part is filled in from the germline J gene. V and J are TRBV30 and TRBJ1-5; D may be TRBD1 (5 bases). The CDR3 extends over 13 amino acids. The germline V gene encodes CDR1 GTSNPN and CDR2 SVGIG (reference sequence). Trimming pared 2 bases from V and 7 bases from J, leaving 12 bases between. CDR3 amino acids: CAWSSGRGQPQHF. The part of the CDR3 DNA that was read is TGTGCCTGGAGTTCAGGGAGAGGCCAGCCC.

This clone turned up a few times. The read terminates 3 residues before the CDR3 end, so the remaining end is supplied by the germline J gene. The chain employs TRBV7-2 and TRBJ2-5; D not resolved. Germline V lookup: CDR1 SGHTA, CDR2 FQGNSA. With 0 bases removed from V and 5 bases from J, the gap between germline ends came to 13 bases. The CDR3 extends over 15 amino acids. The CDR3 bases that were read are TGTGCCAGCAGCTTAGCGCGTTCCTCCGTCGAGACC. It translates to CASSLARSSVET. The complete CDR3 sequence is CASSLARSSVETQYF.